One sample yielded the 27 T cell receptor beta chains listed below, sequenced in a study of blood T cell repertoires in COVID-19. Clones were read by immunoSEQ multiplex PCR, and TCRdb kept only the in-frame ones, dropping some. The sample includes 100,000 to 110,000 clones, 85% to 90% of them seen just once. Sequencing was performed on peripheral blood. The source is a human donor in a cohort sampled during active COVID-19.

V is TRBV2 and J is TRBJ2-4; TRBD1 is a possible D gene (5 bases). CDR3 length equals 12 residues. Trimming removed 6 bases from V and 8 bases from J, with 11 bases in between. In germline, CDR1 is SNHLY, CDR2 FYNNEI. CDR3 coding DNA: TGTGCCAGCAGGTTCCTAGGGGACATTCAGTACTTC. Amino acid sequence: CASRFLGDIQYF.

The chain combines TRBV27 with TRBJ2-5, with 7 bases aligning to TRBD2. The CDR3 sequence is 14 residues long. In germline, CDR1 is MNHEY, CDR2 SMNVEV (reference sequence). V trimming: 7 bases; J trimming: 4 bases; junction bases outside the gene matches: 9. CDR3 residues: CASKPAGRGETQYF. The CDR3 nucleotides read TGTGCCAGCAAGCCAGCGGGGAGGGGAGAGACCCAGTACTTC.

V usage is TRBV20-1 and J usage is TRBJ1-2; D is ambiguous. Trimming shortened V by 3 bases and J by 0 bases, and 11 bases separated the two germline ends. The germline V gene has CDR1 DFQATT and CDR2 SNEGSKA (reference sequence). This CDR3 spans 14 amino acids. This CDR3 is CSASQAQANYGYTF. In DNA, the CDR3 is TGCAGTGCTAGTCAGGCGCAAGCTAACTATGGCTACACCTTC.

This chain connects TRBV5-1 to TRBJ2-2, with 8 bases matching TRBD1. V shed 4 bases, J shed 2 bases, and the junction held 4 bases outside the gene matches. Germline CDR1 is SGHRS and CDR2 is YFSETQ. This CDR3 is built from 15 residues. The CDR3 sequence: CASSIGQGNTGELFF. The DNA of the CDR3 is TGCGCCAGCAGCATTGGACAGGGTAACACCGGGGAGCTGTTTTTT.

The genes are TRBV30 and TRBJ2-3; D may be TRBD1 (6 bases). The germline gives CDR1 GTSNPN, CDR2 SVGIG (reference sequence). The CDR3 consists of 13 residues. V lost 0 bases to trimming and J lost 10 bases, with 14 bases between them. Here the CDR3 DNA reads TGTGCCTGGAGTGTAGGGGGTCTCGGACCGCAGTATTTT. This gives the protein CAWSVGGLGPQYF.

The genes are TRBV9 and TRBJ1-5; 8 positions agree with TRBD1. Germline V gene lookup returns CDR1 SGDLS and CDR2 YYNGEE. Trimming removed 2 bases from V and 6 bases from J; junction bases left unmatched: 7. There are 15 residues in the CDR3. In nucleotides, the CDR3 is TGTGCCAGCAGCGTTACAGGGGGAGAGGGTCAGCCCCAGCATTTT. Translation gives CASSVTGGEGQPQHF.

This clone appeared a single time. The genes are TRBV19 and TRBJ2-6, with 7 bases that match TRBD2. Germline trimming cut 9 bases from V and 0 bases from J; bases unmatched to any gene: 8. Germline values: CDR1 LNHDA, CDR2 SQIVND (reference sequence). The CDR3 is made up of 16 amino acids. The CDR3 DNA reads as TGTGCCAGCACCGGGACTAAACACTCTGGGGCCAACGTCCTGACTTTC. This sequence encodes CASTGTKHSGANVLTF.

There are a few counts of this clone. The V gene is TRBV13, the J gene TRBJ1-1; 8 bases map to TRBD1. The CDR3 loop spans 12 amino acids. Trimming removed 5 bases from V and 10 bases from J; junction bases left unmatched: 6. Germline lookup yields CDR1 PRHDT and CDR2 FYEKMQ (reference sequence). CDR3 region: CASSLKQGGAFF. Here the CDR3 DNA reads TGTGCCAGCAGCCTTAAACAGGGGGGAGCTTTCTTT.

V and J are TRBV9 and TRBJ2-1; TRBD1 agrees at 7 bases. V was pared by 3 bases and J by 0 bases, with 3 bases of the junction left unmatched. The germline gives CDR1 SGDLS, CDR2 YYNGEE. This CDR3 comprises 15 residues. CDR3 in DNA: TGTGCCAGCAGCGGACAGGGAAACTCCTACAATGAGCAGTTCTTC. Protein sequence: CASSGQGNSYNEQFF.

The chain joins TRBV19 to TRBJ1-4, with 8 bases matching TRBD1. Germline V gene lookup returns CDR1 LNHDA and CDR2 SQIVND (reference sequence). V lost 4 bases and J lost 5; bases outside the gene matches: 3. This CDR3 has 14 amino acids. CDR3 amino acids: CASSKRQGNEKLFF. The CDR3 DNA follows: TGTGCCAGTAGTAAACGACAGGGGAATGAAAAACTGTTTTTT.

This chain links TRBV30 with TRBJ1-4; D remains ambiguous. V was pared by 0 bases and J by 8 bases, with 13 bases between. This CDR3 comprises 14 residues. Germline-derived CDR1 and CDR2 are GTSNPN and SVGIG (reference sequence). The CDR3 nucleotides read TGTGCCTGGAGTGTTGGGAGGACGAGCGAAAAACTGTTTTTT. Amino acid sequence: CAWSVGRTSEKLFF.

V gene TRBV7-2 combines with J gene TRBJ2-1, with D unclear. The CDR3 length is 15 residues. Trimming removed 5 bases from V and 0 bases from J, with 11 bases in between. Germline lookup yields CDR1 SGHTA and CDR2 FQGNSA. CDR3 amino acids: CASSPRPSSYNEQFF. The CDR3 nucleotides are TGTGCCAGCAGCCCCCGCCCCAGCTCCTACAATGAGCAGTTCTTC.

V is TRBV11-2 and J is TRBJ2-7; weak D call: TRBD2 (7 bases). CDR1 and CDR2 (germline): SGHAT, FQNNGV. Trimming stripped 5 bases from V and 2 bases from J, with 19 bases between. The CDR3 runs to 16 residues. CDR3 amino acids: CASSVLTGGPTYEQYF. The CDR3 DNA follows: TGTGCCAGCAGCGTATTGACGGGGGGCCCTACCTACGAGCAGTACTTC.

The J gene is TRBJ2-3, the V gene TRBV7-2; 12 positions agree with TRBD2. CDR1 and CDR2 from the germline V gene are SGHTA and FQGNSA. The CDR3 covers 18 residues. Unmatched junction bases numbered 13, after V lost 5 bases and J lost 4 bases. The CDR3 DNA follows: TGTGCCAGCAGCAGATTTAAACTGACTAGCGGGAGATCAGATACGCAGTATTTT. It codes for CASSRFKLTSGRSDTQYF.

This sequence joins TRBV29-1 and TRBJ2-5; weak D call: TRBD2 (7 bases). V gave up 3 bases and J gave up 4 bases, with 15 bases separating them. Germline CDR1 SQVTM, CDR2 ANQGSEA. This CDR3 comprises 14 residues. Here the CDR3 reads CSVDTGGTRETQYF. CDR3 DNA: TGCAGCGTTGATACCGGGGGGACAAGAGAGACCCAGTACTTC.

The chain recombines TRBV19 with TRBJ2-7, with TRBD2 matching 11 bases. The CDR3 contains 15 residues. Germline CDR1 and CDR2: LNHDA and SQIVND (reference sequence). V was clipped by 4 bases and J by 1 base; unmatched bases: 3. In DNA form, the CDR3 reads TGTGCCAGTAGTACCACTAGCGGGAGATCCTACGAGCAGTACTTC. This codes for CASSTTSGRSYEQYF.

This clone was counted once. The V call is TRBV19, the J call TRBJ2-1, with D maybe TRBD2 (6 bases). The CDR3 totals 17 residues. Trimming pared 5 bases from V and 8 bases from J, leaving 25 bases between. Germline V gene data show CDR1 as LNHDA and CDR2 as SQIVND (reference sequence). The CDR3 DNA sequence: TGTGCCAGTAGTCCCTTCCTGCTAGCGCGCCCAGGTGATGAGCAGTTCTTC. Its translation is CASSPFLLARPGDEQFF.

In DNA, the CDR3 is TGTGCCAGTAGTACGACTAGCGGGGTACCCAATGAGCAGTTCTTC. Its translation is CASSTTSGVPNEQFF. This sequence joins TRBV19 and TRBJ2-1, with TRBD2 matching over 11 bases. Germline V CDR1 and CDR2: LNHDA, SQIVND (reference sequence). The V segment lost 4 bases and the J segment 6 bases; nucleotides outside the gene matches: 5. The CDR3 is 15 residues long.

J is TRBJ1-4 and V is TRBV5-1; the D gene is possibly TRBD1 (5 bases). Germline V lookup: CDR1 SGHRS, CDR2 YFSETQ. This CDR3 spans 13 amino acids. Trimming cost V 5 bases and J 4 bases, with 9 bases left between them. The CDR3 sequence is CASRTRDNEKLFF. Written as DNA, the CDR3 is TGCGCCAGCAGGACCAGGGATAATGAAAAACTGTTTTTT.

This clone was observed a few times. V usage is TRBV2 and J usage is TRBJ2-5; 7 bases are a match to TRBD2. CDR1 SNHLY and CDR2 FYNNEI come from the germline V gene. This CDR3 is built from 13 residues. With V trimmed by 8 bases and J by 2 bases, 5 bases remained unmatched. The CDR3: CASGLVRQETQYF. The CDR3 DNA is TGTGCCAGCGGACTAGTGAGACAAGAGACCCAGTACTTC.

The gene calls are TRBV9 and TRBJ2-7, with 9 bases identical to TRBD2. There are 18 residues in the CDR3. Unmatched junction bases numbered 18, after V lost 3 bases and J lost 5 bases. Germline CDR1 SGDLS, CDR2 YYNGEE. CDR3 in amino acids: CASSEELAGNPRRDEQYF. The CDR3 bases are TGTGCCAGCAGCGAAGAGCTAGCGGGAAACCCCCGGCGGGACGAGCAGTACTTC. The variable domain in full, with the rest retrieved from reference TRBV9 and TRBJ2-7, is DSGVTQTPKHLITATGQRVTLRCSPRSGDLSVYWYQQSLDQGLQFLIQYYNGEERAKGNILERFSAQQFPDLHSELNLSSLELGDSALYFCASSEELAGNPRRDEQYFGPGTRLTVT.

The J gene is TRBJ1-6, the V gene TRBV21-1. TRBV21-1 is recorded as a pseudogene. CDR3 length equals 15 residues. CDR3 in DNA: TGTGCCAGCAGCAAAAACCGGGACTCCTATTCACCCCTCCACTTT. This codes for CASSKNRDSYSPLHF.

The chain uses TRBV6-5 and TRBJ2-7, with 10 bases aligning to TRBD2. The CDR3 runs 15 residues. Germline trimming cut 6 bases from V and 6 bases from J; bases unmatched to any gene: 11. Looked up from germline, CDR1 is MNHEY and CDR2 is SVGAGI. CDR3 residues: CASSYDLAGGAEQYF. The CDR3 DNA reads TGTGCCAGCAGCTACGACTTAGCGGGAGGAGCCGAGCAGTACTTC.

The chain combines TRBV5-4 with TRBJ2-3; the match to TRBD2 covers 14 bases. V was pared by 2 bases and J by 3 bases, with 2 bases of the junction left unmatched. This CDR3 contains 16 residues. The V gene's germline CDR1 is SGHNT and CDR2 YYREEE (reference sequence). CDR3 in DNA: TGTGCCAGCAGCTTAGGGACTAGCGGGAGAACAGATACGCAGTATTTT. It specifies CASSLGTSGRTDTQYF.

The chain employs TRBV11-2 and TRBJ1-2, with a weak D call TRBD1 (6 bases). Looked up from germline, CDR1 is SGHAT and CDR2 is FQNNGV. With 5 bases removed from V and 5 bases from J, the gap between germline ends came to 27 bases. The CDR3 spans 18 residues. CDR3 in DNA: TGTGCCAGCAGCATACTACGACGGACAGCAAGCCCGGGATATGGCTACACCTTC. It specifies CASSILRRTASPGYGYTF.

The J gene is TRBJ2-5, the V gene TRBV29-1, with 12 positions matching TRBD2. The CDR3 is 16 amino acids. Looked up from germline, CDR1 is SQVTM and CDR2 is ANQGSEA. The V gene end was trimmed by 6 bases and the J gene end by 0 bases; junction bases not matched to a gene: 8. The CDR3 region is CSVDGLAGKYQETQYF. CDR3 DNA sequence: TGCAGCGTGGACGGACTAGCGGGGAAGTACCAAGAGACCCAGTACTTC.

This chain uses TRBV5-4 with TRBJ2-1; D may be TRBD1 (5 bases). There are 15 residues in the CDR3. Per germline, CDR1 SGHNT and CDR2 YYREEE (reference sequence). V lost 4 bases and J lost 6, with 17 bases in between. The CDR3: CASSPKFQGSNEQFF. CDR3 DNA sequence: TGTGCCAGCAGCCCGAAATTCCAGGGCTCCAATGAGCAGTTCTTC.